This T cell receptor (beta chain) derives from a study of control samples from healthy donors and cancer patients. Profiled with immunoSEQ multiplex PCR; TCRdb holds only in-frame clones, not every one. Of about 110,000 clones listed, over 75% are singletons. Germline values: CDR1 MGHDK, CDR2 SYGVNS. The germline V and J ends were trimmed by 3 bases and 5 bases, with 5 bases remaining between them. The CDR3 has 12 amino acids. This receptor was identified in a woman in her sixties with lung cancer. The sequencing sample was made of PBMCs. The rearrangement links TRBV25-1 to TRBJ1-5; the D is unclear. CDR3 loop: CASSEGDQPQHF. Here the CDR3 DNA reads TGTGCCAGCAGTGAGGGAGATCAGCCCCAGCATTTT.